This T cell receptor beta chain was obtained from a study of T-cell memory formation after mild COVID-19. Study-wide context: Largely donor-specific TCR clusters were found. Points from the study as a whole: Clones contracting day 15 to 85 were balanced CD4/CD8; later expanders leaned CD4+. Mostly located in CM and EM were contracting CD4+ clones, with contracting CD8+ clones located in EMRA.

This CDR3 has 17 residues. Trimming cost V 2 bases and J 1 base; bases outside gene matches: 10. MiXCR, run by TCRdb on the 5' RACE reads, gives a single entry per CDR3 protein. Counted here are about half a million distinct CDR3 sequences, roughly 18% occurring once; the ten biggest clones make up around an eighth. Remarks on this clonotype: Its specificity is not known.

This rearrangement joins TRBV12-3 or TRBV12-4 to TRBJ2-5; 7 bases match TRBD2. This TCR was recovered from an adult woman who had mild COVID-19 (a few samples of this study predate the infection). Cell type and time point are not known. Sequencing was done on a sample of PBMCs or a T cell subset sorted from them (not recorded which). CDR3 sequence reads: CASSLSVASGFQETQYF. CDR3 nucleotides: TGTGCCAGCAGTTTATCTGTCGCTAGCGGTTTCCAAGAGACCCAGTACTTC.